The clone carrying this T cell receptor beta chain was found a few times. Its specificity is unknown. The TCR beta cDNA libraries contained unique molecular identifiers. Yield was approximately 500,000 cDNA molecules from approximately 0.95 to 9.8 million T cells. MiXCR, applied by TCRdb to the PCR reads, yields one record per CDR3 protein. The sample has 650,000 to 900,000 distinct CDR3 sequences, around 45% seen once; the top ten hold roughly 5%. The germline V gene encodes CDR1 DFQATT and CDR2 SNEGSKA (reference sequence). The CDR3 contains 14 residues. The data were obtained in a study of post-analysis software for immune sequencing data. In the study overall: There were relapsing-remitting, secondary progressive and progressive-relapsing multiple sclerosis among the disease courses included. Study-wide results and caveats: Compared against controls, patients with multiple sclerosis displayed significantly lower normalized Chao1 diversity. By F measure, strong co-clustering occurred among samples prepared in the same batch. When patients were compared with controls, about 5 TRBV segments were more frequent, TRBV5-6, TRBV5-1 and TRBV20-1 among them.

This clonotype was obtained from a girl under 18 with multiple sclerosis. V is TRBV20-1 and J is TRBJ2-4; 9 positions match TRBD1. The J call is uncertain, as TRBJ2-7 better fits the DNA end. Sequencing was done on a sample of blood. The CDR3 DNA is TGCAGTGCTAACCCCATGGGACAGGGCAACGAGCAGTACTTC. Its translation: CSANPMGQGNEQYF.